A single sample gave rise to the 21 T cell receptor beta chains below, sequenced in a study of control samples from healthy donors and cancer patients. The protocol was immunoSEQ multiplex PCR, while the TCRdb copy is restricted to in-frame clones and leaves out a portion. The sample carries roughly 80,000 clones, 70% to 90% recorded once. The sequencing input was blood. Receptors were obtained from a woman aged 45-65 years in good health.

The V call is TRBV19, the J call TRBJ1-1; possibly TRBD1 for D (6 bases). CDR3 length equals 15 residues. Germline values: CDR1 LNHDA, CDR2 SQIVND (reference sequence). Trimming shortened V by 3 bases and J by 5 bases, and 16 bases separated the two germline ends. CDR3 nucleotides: TGTGCCAGTAGTATTGGGGGAAACAGGGAAACTGAAGCTTTCTTT. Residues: CASSIGGNRETEAFF. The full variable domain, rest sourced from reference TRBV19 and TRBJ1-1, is DGGITQSPKYLFRKEGQNVTLSCEQNLNHDAMYWYRQDPGQGLRLIYYSQIVNDFQKGDIAEGYSVSREKKESFPLTVTSAQKNPTAFYLCASSIGGNRETEAFFGQGTRLTVV.

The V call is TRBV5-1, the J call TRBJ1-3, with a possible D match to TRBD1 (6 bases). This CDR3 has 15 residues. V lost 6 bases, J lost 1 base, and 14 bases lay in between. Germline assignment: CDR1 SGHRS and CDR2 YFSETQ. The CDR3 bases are TGCGCCAGCACCCAGGACAGCGCTTCTGGAAACACCATATATTTT. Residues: CASTQDSASGNTIYF.

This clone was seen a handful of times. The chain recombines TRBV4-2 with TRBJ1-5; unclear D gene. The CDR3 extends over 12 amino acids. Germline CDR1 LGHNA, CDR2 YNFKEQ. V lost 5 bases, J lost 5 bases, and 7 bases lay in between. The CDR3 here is CASSDVDQPQHF. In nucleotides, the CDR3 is TGTGCCAGCAGCGATGTTGATCAGCCCCAGCATTTT.

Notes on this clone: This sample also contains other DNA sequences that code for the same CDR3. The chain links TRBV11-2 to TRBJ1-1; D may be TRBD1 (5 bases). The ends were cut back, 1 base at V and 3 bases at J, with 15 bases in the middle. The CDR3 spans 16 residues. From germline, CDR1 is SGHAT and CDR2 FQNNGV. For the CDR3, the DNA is TGTGCCAGCAGCTTAGGGGGACCACCCATATACACTGAAGCTTTCTTT. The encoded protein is CASSLGGPPIYTEAFF.

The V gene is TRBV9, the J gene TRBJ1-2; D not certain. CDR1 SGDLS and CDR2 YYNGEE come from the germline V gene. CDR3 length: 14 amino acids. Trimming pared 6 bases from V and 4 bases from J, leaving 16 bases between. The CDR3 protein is CASNIPGRSYGYTF. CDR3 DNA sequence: TGTGCCAGCAACATCCCCGGACGGTCCTATGGCTACACCTTC.

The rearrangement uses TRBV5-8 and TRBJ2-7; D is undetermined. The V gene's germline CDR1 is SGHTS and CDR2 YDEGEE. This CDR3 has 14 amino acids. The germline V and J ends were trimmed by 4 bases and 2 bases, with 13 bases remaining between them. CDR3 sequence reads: CASSIALSPYEQYF. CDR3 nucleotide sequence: TGTGCCAGCAGCATCGCCTTGTCGCCCTACGAGCAGTACTTC.

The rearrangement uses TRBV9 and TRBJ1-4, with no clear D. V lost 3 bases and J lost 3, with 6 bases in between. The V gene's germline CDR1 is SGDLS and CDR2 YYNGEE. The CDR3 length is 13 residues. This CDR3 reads CASSGVANEKLFF. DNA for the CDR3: TGTGCCAGCAGCGGGGTTGCTAATGAAAAACTGTTTTTT.

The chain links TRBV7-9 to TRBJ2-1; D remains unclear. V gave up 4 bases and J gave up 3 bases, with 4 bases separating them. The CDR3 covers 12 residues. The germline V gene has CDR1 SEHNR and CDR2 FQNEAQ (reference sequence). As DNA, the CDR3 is TGTGCCAGCAGCTGGGGCTACAATGAGCAGTTCTTC. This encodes CASSWGYNEQFF.

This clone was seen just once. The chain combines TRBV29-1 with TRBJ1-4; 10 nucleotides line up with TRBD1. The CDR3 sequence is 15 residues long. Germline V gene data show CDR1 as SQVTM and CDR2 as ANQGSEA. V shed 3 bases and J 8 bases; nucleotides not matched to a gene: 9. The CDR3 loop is CSVDGGQGTGEKLFF. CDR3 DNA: TGCAGCGTTGATGGGGGACAGGGGACGGGCGAAAAACTGTTTTTT. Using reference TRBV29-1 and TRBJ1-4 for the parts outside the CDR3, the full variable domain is SAVISQKPSRDICQRGTSLTIQCQVDSQVTMMFWYRQQPGQSLTLIATANQGSEATYESGFVIDKFPISRPNLTFSTLTVSNMSPEDSSIYLCSVDGGQGTGEKLFFGSGTQLSVL.

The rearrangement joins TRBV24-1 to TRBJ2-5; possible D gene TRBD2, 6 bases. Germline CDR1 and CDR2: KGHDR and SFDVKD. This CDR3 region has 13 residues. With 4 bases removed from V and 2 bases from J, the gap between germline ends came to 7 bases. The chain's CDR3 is CATSDGGQETQYF. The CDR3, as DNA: TGTGCCACCAGTGACGGGGGTCAAGAGACCCAGTACTTC.

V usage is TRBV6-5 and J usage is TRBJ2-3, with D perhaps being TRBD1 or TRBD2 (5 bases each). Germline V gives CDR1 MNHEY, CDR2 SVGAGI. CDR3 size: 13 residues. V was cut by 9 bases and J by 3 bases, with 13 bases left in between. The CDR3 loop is CASLVWGTDTQYF. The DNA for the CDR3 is TGTGCCAGTCTCGTGTGGGGGACAGATACGCAGTATTTT.

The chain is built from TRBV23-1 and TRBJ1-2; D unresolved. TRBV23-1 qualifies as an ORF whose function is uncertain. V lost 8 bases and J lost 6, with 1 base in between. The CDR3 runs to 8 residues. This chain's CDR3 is CASHGYTF. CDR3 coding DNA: TGCGCCAGCCATGGCTACACCTTC.

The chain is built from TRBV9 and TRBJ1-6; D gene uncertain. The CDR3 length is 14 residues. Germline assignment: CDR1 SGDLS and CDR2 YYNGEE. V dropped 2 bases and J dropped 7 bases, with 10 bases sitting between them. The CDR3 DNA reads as TGTGCCAGCAGCGTTCAGGTGGGGAATTCACCCCTCCACTTT. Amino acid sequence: CASSVQVGNSPLHF.

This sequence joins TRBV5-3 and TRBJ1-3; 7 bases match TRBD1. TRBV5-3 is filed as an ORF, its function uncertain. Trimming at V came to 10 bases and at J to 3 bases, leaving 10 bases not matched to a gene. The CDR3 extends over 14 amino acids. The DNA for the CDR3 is TGTGCCGGGTGCCTAGGGGGCGATGGAAACACCATATATTTT. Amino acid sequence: CAGCLGGDGNTIYF.

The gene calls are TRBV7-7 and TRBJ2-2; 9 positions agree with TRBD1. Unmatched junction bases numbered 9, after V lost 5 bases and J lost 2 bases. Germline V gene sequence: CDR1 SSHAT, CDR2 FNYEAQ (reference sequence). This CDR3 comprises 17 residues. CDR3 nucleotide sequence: TGTGCCAGCAGCCGGCAGGGGACAGGGCTAAACACCGGGGAGCTGTTTTTT. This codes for CASSRQGTGLNTGELFF.

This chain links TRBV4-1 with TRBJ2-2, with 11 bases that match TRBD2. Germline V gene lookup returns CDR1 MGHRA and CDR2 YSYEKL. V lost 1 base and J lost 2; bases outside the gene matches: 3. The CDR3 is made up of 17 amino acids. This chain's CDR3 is CASSQATSGGNTGELFF. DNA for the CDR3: TGCGCCAGCAGCCAAGCTACTAGCGGGGGTAACACCGGGGAGCTGTTTTTT.

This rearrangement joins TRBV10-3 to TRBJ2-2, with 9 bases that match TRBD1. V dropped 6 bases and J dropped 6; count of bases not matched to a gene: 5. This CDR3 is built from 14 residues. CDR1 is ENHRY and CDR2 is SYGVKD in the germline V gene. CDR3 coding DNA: TGTGCCATCAGGGACAGGGGAGGGCCCGGGGAGCTGTTTTTT. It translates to CAIRDRGGPGELFF.

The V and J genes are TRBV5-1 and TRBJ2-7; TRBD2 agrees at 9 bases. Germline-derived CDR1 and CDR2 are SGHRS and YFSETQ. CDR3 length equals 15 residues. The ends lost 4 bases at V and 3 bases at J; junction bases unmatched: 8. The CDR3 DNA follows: TGCGCCAGCAGCATAGCGGGGGAAAATTTCTACGAGCAGTACTTC. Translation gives CASSIAGENFYEQYF.

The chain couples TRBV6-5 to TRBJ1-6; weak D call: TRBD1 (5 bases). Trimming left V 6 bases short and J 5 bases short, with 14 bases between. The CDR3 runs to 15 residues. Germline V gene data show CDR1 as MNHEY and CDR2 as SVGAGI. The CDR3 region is CASSSRDANNSPLHF. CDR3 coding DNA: TGTGCCAGCAGCAGCCGGGACGCAAATAATTCACCCCTCCACTTT.

CDR3 bases: TGTGCCAGCAGCCAAGGGACAGGCCTATACAATGAGCAGTTCTTC. Translated: CASSQGTGLYNEQFF. The V gene is TRBV3-1 (or the pseudogene TRBV3-2), the J gene TRBJ2-1; 7 bases agree with TRBD1. The CDR3 runs to 15 residues. The trim removed 1 base at V and 4 bases at J, leaving 4 bases unmatched. Germline loops: CDR1 LGHDT, CDR2 YNNKEL (reference sequence).

CDR3 DNA sequence: TGTGCCAGCAGACTAAGCTACGAGCAGTACTTC. Protein: CASRLSYEQYF. V gene TRBV6-5 combines with J gene TRBJ2-7, with unresolved D. V dropped 6 bases and J dropped 3 bases, with 6 bases sitting between them. Germline values: CDR1 MNHEY, CDR2 SVGAGI. The CDR3 runs to 11 residues.